A selection of T cell receptor beta chains follows, all from one sample in a study of blood T cell repertoires in COVID-19. Some clones are missing from TCRdb's copy, which holds only in-frame ones; the method was immunoSEQ multiplex PCR. The sample gives approximately 90,000 clones, 86% of which show up once; around 19% is in the top ten. Sequencing input: peripheral blood. Every receptor here comes from an elderly woman with acute or convalescent COVID-19. The CDR3 runs from the conserved cysteine through the conserved F or W. D genes are given only for firm matches. Where a row states a size, it is once, few, many or the class of an expanded clone; other rows omit it.

V gene	J gene	clone size	CDR3 length	D gene	CDR3 DNA	CDR3 protein
TRBV12-3/TRBV12-4	TRBJ2-1	.	11	.	TGTGCCAGCAGTATCGCGAATGAGCAGTTCTTC	CASSIANEQFF
TRBV18	TRBJ1-2	.	17	TRBD1	TGTGCCAGCTCACTAGATCCCATTAACAGGGGGCAAAGTGGCTACACCTTC	CASSLDPINRGQSGYTF
TRBV2	TRBJ2-3	.	14	TRBD1	TGTGCCAGCAGCCTGGGACAGGGAACAGATACGCAGTATTTT	CASSLGQGTDTQYF
TRBV5-1	TRBJ2-1	.	14	.	TGCGCCAGCAGCTTGCTGGTCCCCCTGAGTGAGCAGTTCTTC	CASSLLVPLSEQFF
TRBV5-4	TRBJ2-2	.	15	TRBD2	TGTGCCAGCAGTCTGACAGCGGGGGCCCCCGGGGAGCTGTTTTTT	CASSLTAGAPGELFF
TRBV24-1	TRBJ2-2	.	14	TRBD2	TGTGCCACCAGAAGCGGGGGAAAAACCGGGGAGCTGTTTTTT	CATRSGGKTGELFF
TRBV7-6	TRBJ2-5	.	16	TRBD1	TGTGCCAGCAGCAGTACCAGGACAGGCGTTCAAGAGACCCAGTACTTC	CASSSTRTGVQETQYF
TRBV12-1	TRBJ1-2	.	17	.	TGTGCCAGCAGCTCCGCCCCCGGACTTACAGAAACGGGAGGCTACACCTTC	CASSSAPGLTETGGYTF
TRBV11-2	TRBJ1-2	.	12	.	TGTGCCAGCAGCTTAAACAGTTATGGCTACACCTTC	CASSLNSYGYTF
TRBV19	TRBJ1-5	.	15	.	TGTGCCAGTATGCGAGGACAGTATAGCAATCAGCCCCAGCATTTT	CASMRGQYSNQPQHF
TRBV29-1	TRBJ1-6	.	16	.	TGCAGCGTTCGGACAGTCCGGAACAACTATAATTCACCCCTCCACTTT	CSVRTVRNNYNSPLHF
TRBV11-2	TRBJ2-7	.	15	TRBD1	TGTGCCAGCAGCTTAAGTACAGGGGCCCCCTACGAGCAGTACTTC	CASSLSTGAPYEQYF
TRBV11-3	TRBJ1-1	.	12	.	TGTGCCAGCAGCACCCCAGGTTTGGGAGCTTTCTTT	CASSTPGLGAFF
TRBV28	TRBJ1-2	.	15	TRBD1	TGTGCCAGCAGTGGTGGGACAGCTGGGGACTATGGCTACACCTTC	CASSGGTAGDYGYTF
TRBV5-1	TRBJ2-2	.	15	TRBD2	TGCGCCAGCAGCTCTAGCGGGGGGACCACCGGGGAGCTGTTTTTT	CASSSSGGTTGELFF
TRBV3-1/TRBV3-2	TRBJ2-1	.	15	TRBD1	TGTGCCAGCAGTCCCCGGGACAGGGGAAACAATGAGCAGTTCTTC	CASSPRDRGNNEQFF
TRBV7-2	TRBJ2-7	.	16	TRBD1	TGTGCCAGCAGCTTAGCCGGGACAGGGGTCCCCTACGAGCAGTACTTC	CASSLAGTGVPYEQYF
TRBV2	TRBJ1-2	.	14	.	TGTGCCAGCAGTGAACTTCTACAGGACTATGGCTACACCTTC	CASSELLQDYGYTF
TRBV9	TRBJ2-3	.	17	TRBD1	TGTGCCAGCAGCGCGATGATACAGGGGGGAGGCACAGATACGCAGTATTTT	CASSAMIQGGGTDTQYF
TRBV6-2/TRBV6-3	TRBJ2-3	.	16	TRBD1	TGTGCCAGCAGCCCTAGGGACAGGGGAAACGCAGATACGCAGTATTTT	CASSPRDRGNADTQYF
TRBV12-5	TRBJ1-2	.	15	.	TGTGCTAGTGCCGCACCGGGACAAACAAACTATGGCTACACCTTC	CASAAPGQTNYGYTF
TRBV4-1	TRBJ1-1	.	14	.	TGCGCCAGCAGCCAAGTATCAGGGAACACTGAAGCTTTCTTT	CASSQVSGNTEAFF
TRBV5-5	TRBJ1-5	.	16	.	TGTGCCAGCAGCGAGAAGGTGGCAGCGTACAATCAGCCCCAGCATTTT	CASSEKVAAYNQPQHF
TRBV9	TRBJ2-1	.	14	TRBD1	TGTGCCAGCAGCGTCGGGACAGGGAAAAATGAGCAGTTCTTC	CASSVGTGKNEQFF
TRBV5-5	TRBJ1-3	.	15	TRBD1	TGTGCCAGCAGCTTAGGGCAGGGGGCTGGAAACACCATATATTTT	CASSLGQGAGNTIYF
TRBV6-6	TRBJ2-1	.	14	TRBD2	TGTGCCAGCAGAGACGCGGGGGGGCCGAATGAGCAGTTCTTC	CASRDAGGPNEQFF
TRBV10-3	TRBJ1-3	.	13	.	TGTGCCACTACGGGACTCTTCGGAAACACCATATATTTT	CATTGLFGNTIYF
TRBV27	TRBJ1-5	.	16	TRBD1	TGTGCCAGCAAGGGAGCGTGGACAGGGGGCTTTCAGCCCCAGCATTTT	CASKGAWTGGFQPQHF
TRBV27	TRBJ2-1	.	15	TRBD1	TGTGCCAGCAGTTTATCGGACAGGTGGAGGAATGAGCAGTTCTTC	CASSLSDRWRNEQFF
TRBV10-1	TRBJ2-3	.	14	.	TGCGCCAGCAGTGCGGGGGGCCCGGGTCCTACGCAGTATTTT	CASSAGGPGPTQYF
TRBV29-1	TRBJ2-2	.	11	.	TGCAGCGTTGAAGGACTCGGGGAGCTGTTTTTT	CSVEGLGELFF
TRBV14	TRBJ2-3	.	15	TRBD2	TGTGCCAGCAGCCCACAGCGGGGTTACACAGATACGCAGTATTTT	CASSPQRGYTDTQYF
TRBV10-3	TRBJ1-1	.	16	.	TGTGCCATCAGTGAGTCGAAGCCGGGGAGGAACACTGAAGCTTTCTTT	CAISESKPGRNTEAFF
TRBV3-1/TRBV3-2	TRBJ1-1	.	16	.	TGTGCCAGCAGCCGGGCCCTTACAGCGGGCGGCACTGAAGCTTTCTTT	CASSRALTAGGTEAFF
TRBV3-1/TRBV3-2	TRBJ2-1	.	14	TRBD2	TGTGCCAGCAGCCTTCAGCGGGGCTTCAATGAGCAGTTCTTC	CASSLQRGFNEQFF
TRBV7-2	TRBJ1-2	few	15	TRBD1	TGTGCCAGCAGCCCTGGGGGACAGGGGGCGCATGGCTACACCTTC	CASSPGGQGAHGYTF
TRBV5-1	TRBJ1-3	once	17	.	TGCGCCAGCAGCTTGTCGGGCAGGGGAAAGGGCGGAAACACCATATATTTT	CASSLSGRGKGGNTIYF
TRBV18	TRBJ2-5	.	14	.	TGTGCCAGCTCACCCAGCGGTAGTTCAGAGACCCAGTACTTC	CASSPSGSSETQYF
TRBV29-1	TRBJ1-4	.	13	.	TGCAGCGTAGCTACAGGGCCTAATGAAAAACTGTTTTTT	CSVATGPNEKLFF
TRBV13	TRBJ1-3	.	16	.	TGTGCCAGCAGCTTAGGGCAGGGAGGCTCTGGAAACACCATATATTTT	CASSLGQGGSGNTIYF